Sequencing of this TCR beta chain was carried out in a study of cytomegalovirus exposure and HLA in healthy donors. PCR employed 60 Vbeta and 13 Jbeta primers. The method was immunoSEQ multiplex PCR; TCRdb's version includes in-frame clones alone and lacks a portion of them. This sample yields about 260,000 clones, of which approximately 84% are seen a single time; more than 1.5% belongs to the top ten. Germline CDR1 and CDR2: SGHAT and FQNNGV. This CDR3 contains 11 residues. Trimming left V 5 bases short and J 9 bases short, with 8 bases between. The receptor was derived from a woman aged 40 to 55 in good health and CMV-seropositive. The specimen sequenced was PBMCs. The V gene is TRBV11-2, the J gene TRBJ2-1; a weak D match, TRBD2 (5 bases). The CDR3 protein is CASSLGSEQFF. CDR3 nucleotides: TGTGCCAGCAGCCTTGGGAGTGAGCAGTTCTTC.